These 21 T cell receptor beta chains share one sample of origin, sequenced in a study of post-analysis software for immune sequencing data. General study findings and limits: Comparison of patients with controls showed five TRBV segments more frequent in patients, TRBV5-6, TRBV5-1 and TRBV20-1 among them.

Carried by the TCR beta cDNA libraries were unique molecular identifiers. TCRdb re-analysed the PCR reads in MiXCR, keeping a single row per CDR3 protein. The table records hundreds of thousands of distinct CDR3 sequences, over 45% of them present only once. These TCRs are of unknown antigen specificity. Sequencing input: blood. These receptors all come from a girl aged 2 to 9 with multiple sclerosis.

The chain uses TRBV25-1 and TRBJ2-5; 7 nucleotides align to TRBD1. The CDR3 extends over 14 amino acids. V dropped 5 bases and J dropped 11; count of bases not matched to a gene: 14. The germline gives CDR1 MGHDK, CDR2 SYGVNS. The CDR3 region has the DNA TGTGCCAGCAGTTATAACTTACAGGGGTATGAGCAGTACTTC. This translates into CASSYNLQGYEQYF.

V and J are TRBV10-3 and TRBJ1-2; 7 bases are a match to TRBD1. The CDR3 totals 16 residues. J was trimmed by 1 base and V by 6 bases; bases with no gene match: 11. Germline V lookup: CDR1 ENHRY, CDR2 SYGVKD. The CDR3 spells CAISDRVPTSNYGYTF. The CDR3 DNA follows: TGTGCCATCAGCGACAGGGTGCCTACCAGTAACTATGGCTACACCTTC.

The chain recombines TRBV6-2 or TRBV6-3 with TRBJ1-2; D gene uncertain. The CDR3 is 13 residues long. From germline, CDR1 is MNHEY and CDR2 SVGEGT. V was clipped by 3 bases and J by 4 bases, with 9 bases between them. The DNA of the CDR3 is TGTGCCAGCAGTTATAATAGGGCCTATGGCTACACCTTC. Amino acids: CASSYNRAYGYTF.

This clonotype was seen more than once but under ten times. The V and J genes are TRBV5-1 and TRBJ2-1; D gene unclear. Germline V CDR1 and CDR2: SGHRS, YFSETQ. With 0 bases removed from V and 4 bases from J, the gap between germline ends came to 8 bases. This CDR3 spans 14 amino acids. The DNA for the CDR3 is TGCGCCAGCAGCTTGGCCACAGCGTACAATGAGCAGTTCTTC. It encodes CASSLATAYNEQFF.

The V call is TRBV5-1, the J call TRBJ2-7; D is tentatively TRBD1 or TRBD2 (5 bases each). V lost 3 bases and J lost 7, with 14 bases in between. The germline gives CDR1 SGHRS, CDR2 YFSETQ. There are 13 residues in the CDR3. CDR3 region: CASSSYRSGEQYF. The CDR3 DNA is TGCGCCAGCAGCTCTTACAGGTCGGGAGAGCAGTACTTC. The entire variable domain, with the rest obtained from reference TRBV5-1 and TRBJ2-7, is as follows: KAGVTQTPRYLIKTRGQQVTLSCSPISGHRSVSWYQQTPGQGLQFLFEYFSETQRNKGNFPGRFSGRQFSNSRSEMNVSTLELGDSALYLCASSSYRSGEQYFGPGTRLTVT.

The chain recombines TRBV19 with TRBJ1-6; D unresolved. CDR3 length: 12 residues. V lost 8 bases and J 7 bases, leaving 9 bases between the germline ends. CDR1 and CDR2 from the germline V gene are LNHDA and SQIVND (reference sequence). CDR3 sequence (DNA): TGTGCCAGTGGTGTGGTGAATTCACCCCTCCACTTT. Amino acids: CASGVVNSPLHF.

This clonotype occurred a few times. The chain has TRBV20-1 and TRBJ2-1; 10 nucleotides match TRBD2. The CDR3 spans 15 residues. The V and J ends lost 1 base and 4 bases, in that order; junction bases with no gene match: 4. The germline V gene encodes CDR1 DFQATT and CDR2 SNEGSKA (reference sequence). In DNA, the CDR3 is TGCAGTGCTAGAGCAGCGGGGGGGCGATACAATGAGCAGTTCTTC. Translation: CSARAAGGRYNEQFF.

J is TRBJ2-7 and V is TRBV29-1; D is uncertain. V lost 5 bases, J lost 0 bases, and 5 bases lay in between. The CDR3 loop spans 11 amino acids. CDR1 is SQVTM and CDR2 is ANQGSEA in the germline V gene. CDR3 residues: CSVRTSYEQYF. For the CDR3, the DNA is TGCAGCGTTCGCACCTCCTACGAGCAGTACTTC.

V gene TRBV5-1 combines with J gene TRBJ1-2; D not resolved. This CDR3 contains 14 residues. The ends were cut back, 5 bases at V and 3 bases at J, with 14 bases in the middle. CDR1 and CDR2 from the germline V gene are SGHRS and YFSETQ. The CDR3 region is CASSEIPGYYGYTF. CDR3 DNA sequence: TGCGCCAGCAGTGAAATTCCGGGATACTATGGCTACACCTTC.

J is TRBJ1-2 and V is TRBV29-1; perhaps TRBD1 as D (5 bases). V was clipped by 3 bases and J by 7 bases, with 12 bases between them. CDR1 SQVTM and CDR2 ANQGSEA come from the germline V gene. This CDR3 has 12 residues. The CDR3 DNA is TGCAGCGTTGATTCAGTAAGGGGTGGCTACACCTTC. The encoded protein is CSVDSVRGGYTF.

This chain links TRBV7-2 with TRBJ1-5; no clear D gene. The CDR3 has 15 amino acids. V was pared by 1 base and J by 1 base, with 8 bases between. CDR1 and CDR2 from the germline V gene are SGHTA and FQGNSA. CDR3 nucleotide sequence: TGTGCCAGCAGCTTAGAAGAGTGGAGCAATCAGCCCCAGCATTTT. It yields the protein CASSLEEWSNQPQHF.

This chain connects TRBV29-1 to TRBJ2-2, with 9 nucleotides matching TRBD1. The length of the CDR3 is 15 residues. CDR1 is SQVTM, CDR2 ANQGSEA, per germline. Germline trimming cut 7 bases from V and 4 bases from J; bases unmatched to any gene: 10. CDR3 residues: CSAGGTGYGTGELFF. The CDR3 coding sequence is TGCAGCGCTGGGGGGACAGGGTACGGCACCGGGGAGCTGTTTTTT.

The rearrangement joins TRBV5-4 to TRBJ2-1; D may be TRBD1 (5 bases). CDR1 is SGHNT, CDR2 YYREEE, per germline (reference sequence). This CDR3 is 17 amino acids long. The V and J ends lost 4 bases and 3 bases respectively, with 20 bases between them. The CDR3 sequence: CASSPSWTRAGYNEQFF. Here the CDR3 DNA reads TGTGCCAGCAGCCCGAGTTGGACACGCGCCGGCTACAATGAGCAGTTCTTC. Combining the CDR3 with reference TRBV5-4 and TRBJ2-1 gives the whole variable domain ETGVTQSPTHLIKTRGQQVTLRCSSQSGHNTVSWYQQALGQGPQFIFQYYREEENGRGNFPPRFSGLQFPNYSSELNVNALELDDSALYLCASSPSWTRAGYNEQFFGPGTRLTVL.

V gene TRBV9 combines with J gene TRBJ2-1, with TRBD2 identical over 12 bases. Germline trimming cut 0 bases from V and 7 bases from J; bases unmatched to any gene: 5. Germline V gene sequence: CDR1 SGDLS, CDR2 YYNGEE. The CDR3 has 16 residues. The CDR3 coding sequence is TGTGCCAGCAGCGTAGGAGAGGGACTAGCGGGTAATGAGCAGTTCTTC. It encodes CASSVGEGLAGNEQFF.

This clonotype was seen a few times. This chain joins TRBV14 and TRBJ2-5; TRBD1 aligns across 9 bases. Germline values: CDR1 SGHDN, CDR2 FVKESK. This CDR3 is 16 amino acids long. V was pared by 3 bases and J by 5 bases, with 10 bases of the junction left unmatched. CDR3 in amino acids: CASSHPTGTGCETQYF. Here the CDR3 DNA reads TGTGCCAGCAGCCATCCGACAGGGACAGGGTGTGAGACCCAGTACTTC.

The chain links TRBV15 to TRBJ2-1; TRBD2 is a possible D gene (5 bases). The germline V and J ends were trimmed by 5 bases and 10 bases, with 15 bases remaining between them. The V gene's germline CDR1 is LNHNV and CDR2 YYDKDF (reference sequence). The CDR3 length is 13 residues. The CDR3 DNA is TGTGCCACCAGCCATACACCTGGGAGAGAGCAGTTCTTC. Protein: CATSHTPGREQFF. The variable domain in full, completed from reference TRBV15 and TRBJ2-1, reads DAMVIQNPRYQVTQFGKPVTLSCSQTLNHNVMYWYQQKSSQAPKLLFHYYDKDFNNEADTPDNFQSRRPNTSFCFLDIRSPGLGDTAMYLCATSHTPGREQFFGPGTRLTVL.

This clonotype occurred a few times. This chain links TRBV5-1 with TRBJ2-4, with 7 bases identical to TRBD2. The CDR3 runs 13 residues. Trimming cost V 0 bases and J 7 bases; bases outside gene matches: 1. The germline V gene encodes CDR1 SGHRS and CDR2 YFSETQ. The CDR3 region is CASSLAGGNIQYF. In nucleotides, the CDR3 is TGCGCCAGCAGCTTGGCCGGGGGGAACATTCAGTACTTC.

The chain has TRBV10-3 and TRBJ1-5; TRBD1 is a possible D gene (5 bases). This CDR3 comprises 14 residues. Trimming left V 2 bases short and J 3 bases short, with 8 bases between. The V gene's germline CDR1 is ENHRY and CDR2 SYGVKD. The CDR3 reads CAISEQGDNQPQHF. The DNA of the CDR3 is TGTGCCATCAGTGAGCAGGGCGACAATCAGCCCCAGCATTTT.

This chain joins TRBV23-1 and TRBJ2-5; the D is unclear. The closer fit of TRBJ2-7 to the DNA end suggests the J call may be wrong. TRBV23-1 is designated an ORF whose function remains uncertain. CDR3 length: 10 amino acids. CDR3 protein: CASSRGEQYF. For the CDR3, the DNA is TGCGCCAGCAGTCGGGGCGAGCAGTACTTC.

This rearrangement joins TRBV2 to TRBJ1-2; D not resolved. This CDR3 contains 11 residues. The V gene lost 2 bases and the J gene lost 8 bases, with 6 bases spanning the gap. Germline assignment: CDR1 SNHLY and CDR2 FYNNEI. The CDR3 protein is CASSEIQGYTF. The CDR3 nucleotides are TGTGCCAGCAGTGAAATTCAGGGCTACACCTTC.

The chain links TRBV27 to TRBJ2-7, with TRBD1 identical over 10 bases. The end of the DNA is better explained by TRBJ2-5, so the J call may be wrong. The length of the CDR3 is 15 residues. Germline lookup yields CDR1 MNHEY and CDR2 SMNVEV (reference sequence). The CDR3 nucleotides read TGTGCCAGCAGTTCCGACAGGGGGCGGAAAGAGACCCAGTACTTC. Translating it yields CASSSDRGRKETQYF.